A selection of T cell receptor beta chains follows, all from one sample in a study of tumor-infiltrating lymphocytes in primary liver carcinoma. TCRdb reprocessed the multiplex PCR reads with MiXCR, giving one entry per CDR3 protein. Of around 70,000 distinct CDR3 sequences in the sample, approximately 74% were seen once. The sample was liver tumor tissue from sampling region 4. Receptor source: a man aged 35 to 55 with primary liver carcinoma and hepatitis B virus infection. Both conserved end residues are part of each CDR3. The D gene is left open where the match is weak. Rows give clone size only sometimes, using once, few, many, or a class for an expanded clone.

size: -
J: TRBJ1-5
D: TRBD1
V: TRBV12-3/TRBV12-4
length: 17
CDR3: CASNLAWWTGDNQPQHF
DNA: TGTGCCAGCAATTTAGCGTGGTGGACAGGCGATAATCAGCCTCAGCATTTT

size: -
J: TRBJ2-1
D: TRBD1
V: TRBV11-2
length: 17
CDR3: CASTLTHGQGYRGEQFF
DNA: TGTGCCAGCACCTTAACCCACGGACAGGGGTACAGGGGTGAGCAGTTCTTC

size: -
J: TRBJ2-5
D: TRBD1
V: TRBV29-1
length: 14
CDR3: CSVDGTGVQETQYF
DNA: TGCAGCGTCGATGGGACAGGGGTCCAGGAGACCCAGTACTTC

size: -
J: TRBJ2-3
D: -
V: TRBV2
length: 11
CDR3: CASTLADTQYF
DNA: TGTGCCAGCACTCTCGCAGATACGCAGTATTTT

size: -
J: TRBJ2-7
D: -
V: TRBV14
length: 11
CDR3: CTSSQGYEQYF
DNA: TGTACCAGCAGTCAAGGATACGAGCAGTACTTC

size: -
J: TRBJ1-5
D: -
V: TRBV5-1
length: 15
CDR3: CTSSLAGLGNQPQHF
DNA: TGCACCAGCAGTTTGGCAGGGTTGGGAAACCAGCCCCAGCATTTT

size: -
J: TRBJ2-3
D: -
V: TRBV7-9
length: 16
CDR3: CASSPQGRGNTDTQCF
DNA: TGTGCCAGCAGTCCGCAGGGGAGGGGTAACACAGATACGCAGTGTTTT

size: -
J: TRBJ2-1
D: -
V: TRBV10-1
length: 13
CDR3: CASSEFPGREQFF
DNA: TGCGCCAGTAGTGAGTTTCCGGGACGAGAACAGTTCTTC

size: -
J: TRBJ2-7
D: -
V: TRBV6-5
length: 15
CDR3: CASRGGSPPCYEQYF
DNA: TGTGCCAGTAGGGGTGGCTCCCCTCCCTGCTACGAGCAGTACTTC

size: -
J: TRBJ2-2
D: -
V: TRBV20-1
length: 16
CDR3: CSARGGGGVNTGELFF
DNA: TGCAGTGCTAGAGGTGGGGGCGGGGTTAACACCGGGGAGCTGTTTTTT

size: -
J: TRBJ1-1
D: -
V: TRBV12-3/TRBV12-4
length: 14
CDR3: CASSLAHLSAEAFF
DNA: TGTGCCAGCAGCTTAGCCCATCTTAGCGCTGAAGCTTTCTTT

size: -
J: TRBJ2-5
D: TRBD2
V: TRBV11-2
length: 17
CDR3: CASSLGLAGVGQETQYF
DNA: TGTGCCAGCAGCTTAGGGCTAGCGGGAGTGGGCCAAGAGACCCAGTACTTC

size: -
J: TRBJ2-1
D: -
V: TRBV11-2
length: 16
CDR3: CANGFRLEGDFNEQFF
DNA: TGTGCCAATGGCTTTCGACTAGAGGGAGATTTCAATGAGCAGTTCTTC

size: -
J: TRBJ2-1
D: TRBD2
V: TRBV6-5
length: 16
CDR3: CASSYGTRGIHNEQFF
DNA: TGTGCCAGCAGTTATGGGACTAGGGGGATTCACAATGAGCAGTTCTTC

size: -
J: TRBJ2-7
D: TRBD2
V: TRBV12-3/TRBV12-4
length: 13
CDR3: CTSDGLAGDEQCF
DNA: TGTACCAGCGACGGACTAGCGGGAGACGAGCAGTGCTTC

size: -
J: TRBJ2-6
D: -
V: TRBV11-2
length: 16
CDR3: CASSLSRGRGTNVLTF
DNA: TGTGCTAGCAGCTTATCTCGGGGAAGAGGGACCAACGTCCTGACTTTC

size: -
J: TRBJ1-4
D: -
V: TRBV5-1
length: 15
CDR3: CASSPDGVTNEKLLF
DNA: TGCGCCAGCAGTCCCGATGGGGTAACTAATGAAAAGCTGCTTTTT

size: -
J: TRBJ2-2
D: TRBD1
V: TRBV4-1
length: 17
CDR3: CASSRRSQGADTGELLF
DNA: TGCGCCAGCAGCCGACGCTCGCAGGGGGCTGACACCGGGGAGTTGTTATTT

size: -
J: TRBJ2-1
D: -
V: TRBV20-1
length: 16
CDR3: CSARDSGQPRGNEQFF
DNA: TGCAGTGCTAGAGATTCCGGACAGCCCAGAGGGAATGAGCAGTTCTTC

size: -
J: TRBJ1-5
D: -
V: TRBV6-6
length: 15
CDR3: CVSGPRQGPHQPQHF
DNA: TGTGTCAGCGGTCCAAGGCAGGGTCCTCATCAGCCCCAGCATTTT

size: -
J: TRBJ2-7
D: TRBD2
V: TRBV12-3/TRBV12-4
length: 15
CDR3: CASTEAGLAFYEQYF
DNA: TGTGCAAGCACAGAAGCGGGACTGGCTTTTTACGAGCAGTACTTC

size: -
J: TRBJ1-5
D: -
V: TRBV6-1
length: 11
CDR3: CVCSSELPQHF
DNA: TGTGTCTGCAGCTCCGAGCTTCCCCAGCATTTT

size: -
J: TRBJ2-3
D: -
V: TRBV7-9
length: 11
CDR3: CDSSPPDTQYF
DNA: TGTGACAGCAGCCCCCCAGATACGCAGTATTTT

size: once
J: TRBJ2-1
D: TRBD2
V: TRBV11-1
length: 19
CDR3: CASSLRSGLAAYSYNEQIF
DNA: TGTGCCAGCAGCCTACGCTCGGGACTAGCGGCTTATTCCTACAATGAGCAGATCTTC

size: -
J: TRBJ2-5
D: TRBD1
V: TRBV29-1
length: 15
CDR3: CSVTGTGAHAETQYF
DNA: TGCAGCGTCACCGGGACAGGGGCTCATGCAGAGACACAGTACTTC

size: many
J: TRBJ1-1
D: -
V: TRBV6-6
length: 12
CDR3: CASSYVGGEAFF
DNA: TGTGCCAGCAGTTACGTGGGTGGTGAAGCTTTCTTT